These 30 T cell receptor beta chains were all obtained from the same sample, sequenced in a study of blood T cells in healthy people across ages. Primers used in a second PCR of roughly 7 to 11 cycles were a sample-barcoded 5' primer and a J-beta primer mix. TCRdb itself ran the 5' RACE reads through MiXCR, one entry per CDR3 protein. Of 800,000 to 1,300,000 distinct CDR3 sequences in the sample, around 27% were seen once. The sample also formed part of further work on T cells of mothers and their children.

The sequencing sample was made of blood. Source of these receptors: a girl aged 2 to 10 in good health.

The V call is TRBV20-1, the J call TRBJ2-7; D is perhaps TRBD1 (5 bases). Germline V gives CDR1 DFQATT, CDR2 SNEGSKA (reference sequence). Trimming took 5 bases from V and 1 from J, leaving 12 bases between them. The CDR3 length is 13 residues. The CDR3 DNA is TGCAGTGCTCCGAGACAGACTTCCTACGAGCAGTACTTC. It yields the protein CSAPRQTSYEQYF.

The V gene is TRBV6-5, the J gene TRBJ1-2; D unclear. The germline CDR1 and CDR2 sequences are MNHEY and SVGAGI. V shed 4 bases and J shed 5 bases, with 17 bases lying between them. This CDR3 comprises 15 residues. CDR3 in amino acids: CASSSSRSFRYGYTF. The CDR3 DNA reads TGTGCCAGCAGTTCCTCCAGGAGTTTTCGGTATGGCTACACCTTC.

The sample holds many counts of this clonotype. V gene TRBV4-3 combines with J gene TRBJ2-5; 8 positions match TRBD2. Unmatched junction bases numbered 3, after V lost 4 bases and J lost 5 bases. This CDR3 contains 13 residues. Germline values: CDR1 LGHNA, CDR2 YSLEER. The CDR3 DNA reads TGCGCCAGCAGCCGATCGGGGGGGGAGACCCAGTACTTC. Its protein product is CASSRSGGETQYF.

CDR3 loop: CSVEDPRTGSYEQYF. The CDR3 DNA reads as TGCAGCGTTGAAGACCCTCGGACGGGTTCCTACGAGCAGTACTTC. This chain links TRBV29-1 with TRBJ2-7, with D uncertain. From germline, CDR1 is SQVTM and CDR2 ANQGSEA. Trimming stripped 0 bases from V and 1 base from J, with 13 bases between. This CDR3 spans 15 amino acids.

The chain joins TRBV15 to TRBJ2-5; D gene ambiguous. V shed 3 bases and J shed 5 bases, with 13 bases lying between them. The CDR3 runs to 14 residues. In germline, CDR1 is LNHNV, CDR2 YYDKDF (reference sequence). The CDR3 loop is CATSRRFPQETQYF. DNA of the CDR3: TGTGCCACCAGCAGGCGCTTCCCCCAGGAGACCCAGTACTTC.

The rearrangement links TRBV12-3 or TRBV12-4 to TRBJ2-5; 15 bases map to TRBD2. This CDR3 contains 18 residues. V trimming: 5 bases; J trimming: 5 bases; junction bases outside the gene matches: 12. CDR3 sequence reads: CASSNDPGLAGGGETQYF. In nucleotides, the CDR3 is TGTGCCAGCAGTAACGACCCGGGACTAGCGGGAGGAGGGGAGACCCAGTACTTC.

V gene TRBV2 combines with J gene TRBJ1-2; a weak D match, TRBD1 (6 bases). The V gene lost 6 bases and the J gene lost 0 bases, with 17 bases spanning the gap. The CDR3 covers 16 residues. CDR1 is SNHLY and CDR2 is FYNNEI in the germline V gene. Here the CDR3 reads CASRLGTPKANYGYTF. DNA of the CDR3: TGTGCCAGCAGACTTGGGACACCGAAAGCTAACTATGGCTACACCTTC.

This clonotype was detected a few times. The chain uses TRBV10-3 and TRBJ2-7; weak D call: TRBD1 (5 bases). CDR3 length: 13 residues. Germline V gene lookup returns CDR1 ENHRY and CDR2 SYGVKD. Between the trimmed V and J ends, which lost 3 bases and 7 bases, there was a span of 13 bases. The CDR3 sequence: CAISDSDNWEQYF. CDR3 sequence (DNA): TGTGCCATCAGTGACTCGGACAACTGGGAGCAGTACTTC.

This clonotype was recorded a few times. V is TRBV7-9 and J is TRBJ1-4, with D hard to call. This CDR3 has 18 amino acids. CDR1 and CDR2 from the germline V gene are SEHNR and FQNEAQ (reference sequence). With 4 bases removed from V and 0 bases from J, the gap between germline ends came to 18 bases. Here the CDR3 DNA reads TGTGCCAGCAGCTCATACAAATACGATACAGCAACTAATGAAAAACTGTTTTTT. The encoded protein is CASSSYKYDTATNEKLFF.

The V call is TRBV2, the J call TRBJ1-4, with 7 bases identical to TRBD1. Germline loops: CDR1 SNHLY, CDR2 FYNNEI. V dropped 7 bases and J dropped 5; count of bases not matched to a gene: 7. This CDR3 is 14 amino acids long. CDR3 DNA: TGTGCCAGCATCCGAACAGGGGAGAATGAAAAACTGTTTTTT. Translation: CASIRTGENEKLFF. Full variable domain (missing parts from reference TRBV2 and TRBJ1-4): EPEVTQTPSHQVTQMGQEVILRCVPISNHLYFYWYRQILGQKVEFLVSFYNNEISEKSEIFDDQFSVERPDGSNFTLKIRSTKLEDSAMYFCASIRTGENEKLFFGSGTQLSVL.

The chain recombines TRBV28 with TRBJ2-2; D is perhaps TRBD2 (6 bases). Germline lookup yields CDR1 MDHEN and CDR2 SYDVKM. Trimming shortened V by 11 bases and J by 7 bases, and 17 bases separated the two germline ends. This CDR3 contains 13 residues. Here the CDR3 DNA reads TGTGCCGTCGCCAGACGGCGGGACGGGGAGCTGTTTTTT. Translation: CAVARRRDGELFF.

This clonotype was recorded a few times. This chain links TRBV5-4 with TRBJ1-2; D is perhaps TRBD1 (6 bases). Trimming stripped 0 bases from V and 0 bases from J, with 21 bases between. Germline V gene lookup returns CDR1 SGHNT and CDR2 YYREEE (reference sequence). This CDR3 region has 19 residues. The CDR3 loop is CASSLVSGGRDEANYGYTF. In DNA, the CDR3 is TGTGCCAGCAGCTTGGTTAGCGGGGGGCGCGATGAAGCTAACTATGGCTACACCTTC.

The V call is TRBV7-3, the J call TRBJ1-1; the D is unclear. V was pared by 6 bases and J by 9 bases, with 14 bases between. Germline CDR1 is SGHTA and CDR2 is FQGTGA. The CDR3 runs to 12 residues. CDR3 nucleotide sequence: TGTGCCAGCAGTTCCGACGGGATCCAAGCTTTCTTT. Its protein is CASSSDGIQAFF.

This clonotype has more than one count but fewer than ten. This chain joins TRBV20-1 and TRBJ1-6; 9 positions match TRBD1. V lost 1 base and J lost 2; bases outside the gene matches: 3. The germline CDR1 and CDR2 sequences are DFQATT and SNEGSKA (reference sequence). This CDR3 contains 16 residues. This CDR3 is CSARVGTGPYNSPLHF. The CDR3 DNA reads as TGCAGTGCTAGAGTCGGGACAGGGCCCTATAATTCACCCCTCCACTTT.

This clonotype was seen only a few times. This chain joins TRBV3-1 and TRBJ2-5, with 8 bases identical to TRBD1. CDR1 and CDR2 from the germline V gene are LGHDT and YNNKEL (reference sequence). This CDR3 is 17 amino acids long. Trimming took 5 bases from V and 5 from J; bases not matched to a gene: 16. As DNA, the CDR3 is TGTGCCAGCAGCGTCGTAGGCAGGGGGCAAAGATTGGAGACCCAGTACTTC. This gives the protein CASSVVGRGQRLETQYF.

The sample holds a few counts of this clonotype. V usage is TRBV2 and J usage is TRBJ2-5; 14 bases align to TRBD2. This CDR3 contains 15 residues. The ends lost 5 bases at V and 4 bases at J; junction bases unmatched: 3. CDR1 SNHLY and CDR2 FYNNEI come from the germline V gene. The CDR3 region has the DNA TGTGCCAGCAGTACCGGGACTAGCGGGAGAGAGACCCAGTACTTC. Translated, it gives CASSTGTSGRETQYF.

The gene calls are TRBV3-1 and TRBJ2-6; D not resolved. Between the trimmed V and J ends, which lost 0 bases and 1 base, there was a span of 10 bases. This CDR3 comprises 17 residues. CDR1 is LGHDT and CDR2 is YNNKEL in the germline V gene (reference sequence). CDR3 sequence reads: CASSQEIPASGANVLTF. CDR3 in DNA: TGTGCCAGCAGCCAAGAAATACCAGCTTCTGGGGCCAACGTCCTGACTTTC.

J is TRBJ2-1 and V is TRBV5-4; D is undetermined. The ends were cut back, 4 bases at V and 10 bases at J, with 9 bases in the middle. This CDR3 has 11 residues. CDR1 is SGHNT, CDR2 YYREEE, per germline (reference sequence). CDR3 loop: CASSALGEQFF. The CDR3 region has the DNA TGTGCCAGCAGCGCTTTAGGGGAGCAGTTCTTC.

This clonotype was picked up many times. This chain links TRBV5-1 with TRBJ2-1, with 9 bases that match TRBD2. The CDR3 contains 16 residues. Germline assignment: CDR1 SGHRS and CDR2 YFSETQ. The V and J ends lost 2 bases and 4 bases, in that order; junction bases with no gene match: 7. The CDR3 protein is CASSLVLAGGYNEQFF. CDR3 DNA sequence: TGCGCCAGCAGCTTAGTTCTCGCGGGAGGGTACAATGAGCAGTTCTTC.

V and J are TRBV5-5 and TRBJ2-5; unclear D gene. The assigned J gene may be wrong: the sequence end matches TRBJ2-1 better. This CDR3 is 14 amino acids long. Germline-derived CDR1 and CDR2 are SGHKS and YYEKEE (reference sequence). The CDR3 spells CASSFYSWDNEQFF. The CDR3 DNA follows: TGTGCCAGCAGCTTCTACTCCTGGGACAATGAGCAGTTCTTC.

The rearrangement uses TRBV20-1 and TRBJ2-3; perhaps D is TRBD1 or TRBD2 (7 bases each). The V gene's germline CDR1 is DFQATT and CDR2 SNEGSKA (reference sequence). Trimming cost V 3 bases and J 3 bases, with 19 bases left between them. This CDR3 contains 16 residues. The CDR3 sequence is CSASHIQGGGTDTQYF. The CDR3 coding sequence is TGCAGTGCTAGTCACATTCAGGGGGGAGGGACAGATACGCAGTATTTT.

The rearrangement joins TRBV29-1 to TRBJ2-7; D possibly matches TRBD1 or TRBD2 (6 bases each). This CDR3 is built from 11 residues. Germline CDR1 is SQVTM and CDR2 is ANQGSEA. The V end was cut by 7 bases, the J end by 1 base, with 8 bases between. In DNA, the CDR3 is TGCAGCGGCGGGACATCCTACGAGCAGTACTTC. Translating it yields CSGGTSYEQYF.

The chain is built from TRBV10-2 and TRBJ2-7; a weak D match, TRBD1 (5 bases). The ends were cut back, 7 bases at V and 3 bases at J, with 16 bases in the middle. The CDR3 extends over 14 amino acids. Germline assignment: CDR1 WSHSY and CDR2 SAAADI. In nucleotides, the CDR3 is TGCGCCAGCAAAGGATGGGCCAGGGACTACGAGCAGTACTTC. Amino acid sequence: CASKGWARDYEQYF.

Only a few counts were recorded for this clonotype. The CDR3 nucleotides read TGTGCCAGCATGCGGGGAGGGGTGTACGAGCAGTACTTC. Its translation: CASMRGGVYEQYF. The chain links TRBV6-6 to TRBJ2-1; 7 nucleotides agree with TRBD2. The end of the DNA aligns better with TRBJ2-7, so the J call may be wrong. CDR1 is MNHNY and CDR2 is SVGAGI in the germline V gene (reference sequence). The CDR3 consists of 13 residues.

The chain recombines TRBV7-2 with TRBJ1-1; D call uncertain. CDR1 is SGHTA, CDR2 FQGNSA, per germline. The germline V and J ends were trimmed by 1 base and 1 base, with 13 bases remaining between them. The CDR3 runs 16 residues. Here the CDR3 DNA reads TGTGCCAGCAGCTTAGGGAGCCTAACCGCGAACACTGAAGCTTTCTTT. Translated: CASSLGSLTANTEAFF.

CDR3 amino acids: CATSRDRQGGRETQYF. In nucleotides, the CDR3 is TGTGCCACCAGCAGAGATCGGCAGGGGGGTCGAGAGACCCAGTACTTC. The genes are TRBV15 and TRBJ2-5; perhaps TRBD1 as D (7 bases). The CDR3 runs 16 residues. The germline V gene has CDR1 LNHNV and CDR2 YYDKDF (reference sequence). V was pared by 0 bases and J by 4 bases, with 15 bases between.

The V and J genes are TRBV6-5 and TRBJ2-7; D gene ambiguous. The tail of the sequence fits TRBJ2-5 better, so the J call may be wrong. The CDR3 spans 15 residues. Germline V lookup: CDR1 MNHEY, CDR2 SVGAGI. The CDR3: CASSRGRNDYETQYF. As DNA, the CDR3 is TGTGCCAGCAGCCGTGGGCGGAACGATTACGAGACCCAGTACTTC.

This clonotype has only a few counts. The chain couples TRBV5-6 to TRBJ2-4; D not certain. CDR1 and CDR2 (germline): SGHDT, YYEEEE. The V end was cut by 1 base, the J end by 0 bases, with 2 bases between. This CDR3 comprises 13 residues. CDR3 coding DNA: TGTGCCAGCAGCTTGACAGCCAAAAACATTCAGTACTTC. Translating gives CASSLTAKNIQYF. Supplemented by reference TRBV5-6 and TRBJ2-4, the full variable domain reads DAGVTQSPTHLIKTRGQQVTLRCSPKSGHDTVSWYQQALGQGPQFIFQYYEEEERQRGNFPDRFSGHQFPNYSSELNVNALLLGDSALYLCASSLTAKNIQYFGAGTRLSVL.

The chain combines TRBV27 with TRBJ2-5; TRBD1 is a possible D gene (5 bases). The J call may be in error: the DNA end matches TRBJ2-1 better. The CDR3 spans 14 residues. CDR1 and CDR2 from the germline V gene are MNHEY and SMNVEV (reference sequence). CDR3 region: CASSPLPGSDEQFF. Written as DNA, the CDR3 is TGTGCCAGCAGCCCCCTTCCAGGGTCCGATGAGCAGTTCTTC.

The chain carries TRBV20-1 and TRBJ2-3; TRBD2 agrees at 15 bases. The germline CDR1 and CDR2 sequences are DFQATT and SNEGSKA (reference sequence). V shed 2 bases and J 6 bases; nucleotides not matched to a gene: 9. This CDR3 region has 17 residues. The DNA of the CDR3 is TGCAGTGCTAGATCCCCGGGACTAGCGGGAGGCGCGGATACGCAGTATTTT. Translated: CSARSPGLAGGADTQYF.